The 14 T cell receptor beta chains in this list originate from one sample, sequenced in a study of blood T cell repertoires in COVID-19. The protocol was immunoSEQ multiplex PCR, while the TCRdb copy is restricted to in-frame clones and leaves out a portion. The sample shows more than 90,000 clones, approximately 86% of them seen only once. Sequenced: peripheral blood. All receptors come from a human donor in a cohort sampled during active COVID-19.

CDR3 sequence (DNA): TGTGCCAGCAGCTTATTTGCTAGCGGGAGAAATAATGAGCAGTTCTTC. Translation gives CASSLFASGRNNEQFF. The chain couples TRBV13 to TRBJ2-1, with 10 bases lining up with TRBD2. The trim removed 2 bases at V and 7 bases at J, leaving 8 bases unmatched. The germline CDR1 and CDR2 sequences are PRHDT and FYEKMQ (reference sequence). This CDR3 comprises 16 residues.

J is TRBJ1-1 and V is TRBV14; 7 nucleotides agree with TRBD1. After removal of 4 bases from V and 2 bases from J, the junction contained 7 bases not matched to a gene. The CDR3 covers 15 residues. The V gene's germline CDR1 is SGHDN and CDR2 FVKESK. DNA of the CDR3: TGTGCCAGCAGCCCCAGGGGGAACTTTAACACTGAAGCTTTCTTT. Its protein is CASSPRGNFNTEAFF.

This sequence joins TRBV5-4 and TRBJ1-1; no clear D gene. CDR1 is SGHNT, CDR2 YYREEE, per germline (reference sequence). The length of the CDR3 is 14 residues. Between the trimmed V and J ends, which lost 4 bases and 3 bases, there was a span of 13 bases. The CDR3 region is CASSRDLRDTEAFF. Written as DNA, the CDR3 is TGTGCCAGCAGCCGGGATCTACGTGACACTGAAGCTTTCTTT.

The J gene is TRBJ1-1, the V gene TRBV7-9, with a weak D call TRBD1 (5 bases). CDR1 and CDR2 (germline): SEHNR, FQNEAQ (reference sequence). The CDR3 is 11 amino acids. The V and J ends lost 5 bases and 8 bases respectively, with 9 bases between them. The CDR3: CASSPRTEAFF. CDR3 bases: TGTGCCAGCAGCCCCCGGACAGAAGCTTTCTTT. The variable domain in full, with the rest retrieved from reference TRBV7-9 and TRBJ1-1, is DTGVSQNPRHKITKRGQNVTFRCDPISEHNRLYWYRQTLGQGPEFLTYFQNEAQLEKSRLLSDRFSAERPKGSFSTLEIQRTEQGDSAMYLCASSPRTEAFFGQGTRLTVV.

The chain combines TRBV14 with TRBJ2-3; 11 bases fit TRBD2. V shed 5 bases, J shed 3 bases, and the junction held 7 bases outside the gene matches. CDR1 and CDR2 from the germline V gene are SGHDN and FVKESK. The CDR3 sequence is 16 residues long. The CDR3 region has the DNA TGTGCCAGCAGCAAGGACCGACTAGCGGGAACAGATACGCAGTATTTT. Encoded protein: CASSKDRLAGTDTQYF. The full variable domain, its missing parts supplied by reference TRBV14 and TRBJ2-3, is EAGVTQFPSHSVIEKGQTVTLRCDPISGHDNLYWYRRVMGKEIKFLLHFVKESKQDESGMPNNRFLAERTGGTYSTLKVQPAELEDSGVYFCASSKDRLAGTDTQYFGPGTRLTVL.

This clone was seen just once. The chain carries TRBV5-1 and TRBJ2-7, with 10 bases aligning to TRBD1. This CDR3 spans 14 amino acids. V was clipped by 1 base and J by 5 bases; unmatched bases: 3. Germline-derived CDR1 and CDR2 are SGHRS and YFSETQ. CDR3 sequence: CASSLRDRGDEQYF. The CDR3 DNA sequence: TGCGCCAGCAGCTTGCGGGACAGGGGCGACGAGCAGTACTTC.

The rearrangement joins TRBV7-8 to TRBJ2-4; D possibly corresponds to TRBD2 (5 bases). The CDR3 extends over 13 amino acids. The germline CDR1 and CDR2 sequences are SGHVS and FQNEAQ. The V and J ends lost 0 bases and 7 bases respectively, with 7 bases between them. CDR3 DNA sequence: TGTGCCAGCAGCTTAGCCAGGAGGAACATTCAGTACTTC. Encoded protein: CASSLARRNIQYF.

The chain uses TRBV2 and TRBJ1-2; D is unclear. This CDR3 is 15 amino acids long. Trimming cost V 2 bases and J 4 bases, with 14 bases left between them. The germline V gene has CDR1 SNHLY and CDR2 FYNNEI. In nucleotides, the CDR3 is TGTGCCAGCAGTGAAAATGGCCTACGGGGCTATGGCTACACCTTC. Its translation: CASSENGLRGYGYTF.

The chain is built from TRBV9 and TRBJ2-6; TRBD1 matches 9 bases. V shed 4 bases and J 2 bases; nucleotides not matched to a gene: 7. The CDR3 has 17 amino acids. CDR1 and CDR2 from the germline V gene are SGDLS and YYNGEE. For the CDR3, the DNA is TGTGCCAGCAGCCCACAGGGGGCGCCTACTGGGGCCAACGTCCTGACTTTC. Its protein product is CASSPQGAPTGANVLTF.

CDR3 sequence (DNA): TGTGCCAGCAGTCCCGGGACAGCCGGGGAGCTGTTTTTT. The encoded protein is CASSPGTAGELFF. The rearrangement uses TRBV6-4 and TRBJ2-2, with 7 bases aligning to TRBD1. J lost 6 bases, V lost 5 bases, and 3 bases had no gene match. Germline CDR1 is MRHNA and CDR2 is SNTAGT. This CDR3 is 13 amino acids long.

This clone was detected once. J is TRBJ2-7 and V is TRBV7-9; 8 positions match TRBD1. V gave up 7 bases and J gave up 0 bases; unmatched junction bases: 2. The germline gives CDR1 SEHNR, CDR2 FQNEAQ (reference sequence). CDR3 length: 13 amino acids. The CDR3 DNA follows: TGTGCCAGCATGACAGGGGCCTCCTACGAGCAGTACTTC. Translating gives CASMTGASYEQYF.

The V and J genes are TRBV7-3 and TRBJ1-1; D uncertain. The germline CDR1 and CDR2 sequences are SGHTA and FQGTGA. This CDR3 is built from 15 residues. V lost 4 bases, J lost 0 bases, and 12 bases lay in between. Here the CDR3 reads CASSSRVVMNTEAFF. Here the CDR3 DNA reads TGTGCCAGCAGCTCACGGGTGGTTATGAACACTGAAGCTTTCTTT.

V is TRBV7-9 and J is TRBJ2-1, with 16 bases matching TRBD2. Germline CDR1 reads SEHNR; CDR2 reads FQNEAQ (reference sequence). Unmatched junction bases numbered 4, after V lost 3 bases and J lost 8 bases. CDR3 length: 16 amino acids. The CDR3 sequence is CASSLGLAGGFHEQFF. The CDR3, as DNA: TGTGCCAGCAGCTTGGGACTAGCGGGGGGGTTCCATGAGCAGTTCTTC.

The sample holds a few counts of this clone. The V call is TRBV7-9, the J call TRBJ2-1, with TRBD2 matching over 10 bases. This CDR3 spans 17 amino acids. Germline-derived CDR1 and CDR2 are SEHNR and FQNEAQ (reference sequence). Trimming at V came to 1 base and at J to 1 base, leaving 4 bases not matched to a gene. The CDR3 sequence is CASSLGPGLASYNEQFF. The CDR3 nucleotides are TGTGCCAGCAGCTTAGGCCCGGGACTAGCGTCCTACAATGAGCAGTTCTTC.